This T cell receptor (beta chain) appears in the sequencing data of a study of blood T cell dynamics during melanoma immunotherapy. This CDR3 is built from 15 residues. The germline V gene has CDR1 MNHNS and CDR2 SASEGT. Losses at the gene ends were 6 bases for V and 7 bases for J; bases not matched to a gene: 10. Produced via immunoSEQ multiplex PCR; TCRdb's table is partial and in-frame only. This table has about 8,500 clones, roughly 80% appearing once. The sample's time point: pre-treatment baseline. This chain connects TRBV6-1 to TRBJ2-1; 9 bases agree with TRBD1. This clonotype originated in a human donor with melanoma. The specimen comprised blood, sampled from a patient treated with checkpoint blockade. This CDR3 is CASRASTGGGNEQFF. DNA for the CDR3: TGTGCCAGCAGAGCTTCGACAGGGGGTGGGAATGAGCAGTTCTTC.